The source of this T cell receptor beta chain is a study of T-cell memory formation after mild COVID-19. Study-wide findings and caveats: From day 15 to 85, contracting clones were balanced between CD4 and CD8, whereas later expanders leaned toward CD4+.

The CDR3 length is 14 residues. Germline values: CDR1 SEHNR, CDR2 FQNEAQ (reference sequence). The junction had 4 bases not matched to a gene; V was cut back by 5 bases and J by 4 bases. TCRdb recomputed calls from the 5' RACE reads with MiXCR, one row per CDR3 protein. The table shows nearly 110,000 distinct CDR3 sequences, with 14% occurring only once. This clonotype was detected only a few times. Its target is unknown. The source is a man aged 18 to 35 who had mild COVID-19 (a few samples of this study predate the infection). Cell type and time point are not known. The rearrangement uses TRBV7-9 and TRBJ2-2; TRBD1 matches 7 bases. The specimen sequenced was PBMCs or a T cell subset sorted from them (not recorded which). The DNA for the CDR3 is TGTGCCAGCAGCCCCAGACAGGGCACCGGGGAGCTGTTTTTT. Residues: CASSPRQGTGELFF. The whole variable domain, remainder taken from reference TRBV7-9 and TRBJ2-2, is DTGVSQNPRHKITKRGQNVTFRCDPISEHNRLYWYRQTLGQGPEFLTYFQNEAQLEKSRLLSDRFSAERPKGSFSTLEIQRTEQGDSAMYLCASSPRQGTGELFFGEGSRLTVL.